These 16 T cell receptor beta chains were sequenced from one sample in a study of blood T cells in healthy people across ages. The use of a sample-barcoded 5' primer and a J-beta primer mix characterized a second PCR of roughly 6 to 11 cycles. Using its own MiXCR run on the 5' RACE reads, TCRdb lists one record per CDR3 protein. In the table there are 1.5 million to 1.8 million distinct CDR3 sequences, 42% of which are singletons. Source material: blood. Source of these receptors: a woman younger than 35 in good health.

The chain is built from TRBV7-3 and TRBJ1-2, with D perhaps matching TRBD1 (5 bases). The V end lost 0 bases, the J end lost 8 bases, and 10 bases lay between the germline ends. The CDR3 spans 13 residues. The germline V gene has CDR1 SGHTA and CDR2 FQGTGA. The CDR3 DNA follows: TGTGCCAGCAGCTTAACGCAGGGTGGCGGCTACACCTTC. Protein sequence: CASSLTQGGGYTF. The whole variable domain, filled in from reference TRBV7-3 and TRBJ1-2, reads GAGVSQTPSNKVTEKGKYVELRCDPISGHTALYWYRQSLGQGPEFLIYFQGTGAADDSGLPNDRFFAVRPEGSVSTLKIQRTERGDSAVYLCASSLTQGGGYTFGSGTRLTVV.

This rearrangement joins TRBV4-3 to TRBJ2-5, with D perhaps matching TRBD2 (6 bases). The CDR3 runs 16 residues. V dropped 0 bases and J dropped 1 base, with 12 bases sitting between them. CDR1 is LGHNA, CDR2 YSLEER, per germline. In DNA, the CDR3 is TGCGCCAGCAGCCAAGAGGCGGCAGCGGGCCAAGAGACCCAGTACTTC. Protein: CASSQEAAAGQETQYF.

This clonotype turned up a few times. V usage is TRBV15 and J usage is TRBJ2-5; TRBD1 might be the D (5 bases). The length of the CDR3 is 15 residues. V lost 0 bases, J lost 2 bases, and 10 bases lay in between. The germline CDR1 and CDR2 sequences are LNHNV and YYDKDF (reference sequence). CDR3 loop: CATSRDRREQETQYF. The CDR3 DNA sequence: TGTGCCACCAGCAGAGATCGCAGGGAACAAGAGACCCAGTACTTC.

The chain has TRBV20-1 and TRBJ2-1; TRBD2 might be the D (6 bases). Deletions cut 4 bases from V and 0 bases from J, with 13 bases between. Germline V gene sequence: CDR1 DFQATT, CDR2 SNEGSKA (reference sequence). The CDR3 runs to 15 residues. The CDR3 is CSATGGVSSYNEQFF. The CDR3 nucleotides read TGCAGTGCTACTGGAGGGGTTAGCTCCTACAATGAGCAGTTCTTC.

The rearrangement uses TRBV12-3 or TRBV12-4 and TRBJ2-1; 11 bases are shared with TRBD2. The junction had 5 bases not matched to a gene; V was cut back by 3 bases and J by 4 bases. The CDR3 covers 16 residues. The CDR3 nucleotides read TGTGCCAGCAGTTTCCCGACTAGCGGGATTTACAATGAGCAGTTCTTC. Protein: CASSFPTSGIYNEQFF.

The rearrangement joins TRBV28 to TRBJ2-1; 8 positions agree with TRBD2. This CDR3 has 14 residues. The V gene end was trimmed by 6 bases and the J gene end by 13 bases; junction bases not matched to a gene: 14. Germline CDR1 and CDR2: MDHEN and SYDVKM. The CDR3 reads CASRAAGVVETQFF. The CDR3 nucleotides are TGTGCCAGCAGAGCAGCGGGAGTGGTGGAGACCCAGTTCTTC.

The chain combines TRBV20-1 with TRBJ2-2; D gene ambiguous. There are 14 residues in the CDR3. Germline CDR1 and CDR2: DFQATT and SNEGSKA (reference sequence). Trimming left V 0 bases short and J 9 bases short, with 14 bases between. CDR3 in DNA: TGCAGTGCTAGAGACCGGATTGGGTACCGGGAGCTGTTTTTT. As protein: CSARDRIGYRELFF.

The chain employs TRBV24-1 and TRBJ2-3; D gene ambiguous. V was shortened by 4 bases and J by 9 bases, with 10 bases between the two germline ends. CDR1 and CDR2 from the germline V gene are KGHDR and SFDVKD. This CDR3 spans 12 amino acids. The CDR3 reads CATSDEERTQYF. The CDR3 nucleotides are TGTGCCACCAGTGACGAAGAGAGGACGCAGTATTTT.

The sample holds a few counts of this clonotype. This sequence joins TRBV29-1 and TRBJ1-1, with a tentative D call TRBD1 (6 bases). V was clipped by 7 bases and J by 0 bases, with 12 bases between them. The CDR3 is 13 residues long. CDR1 and CDR2 (germline): SQVTM, ANQGSEA. For the CDR3, the DNA is TGCAGCGCTGCGGGACAACTGAACACTGAAGCTTTCTTT. It encodes CSAAGQLNTEAFF.

This chain uses TRBV3-1 with TRBJ1-4; D is undetermined. Looked up from germline, CDR1 is LGHDT and CDR2 is YNNKEL (reference sequence). The CDR3 totals 13 residues. Trimming stripped 0 bases from V and 16 bases from J, with 15 bases between. This CDR3 is CASSQDPGSWEFF. Written as DNA, the CDR3 is TGTGCCAGCAGCCAAGATCCCGGGTCTTGGGAGTTTTTT.

This clonotype was found once. V gene TRBV20-1 combines with J gene TRBJ1-3, with D possibly matching TRBD1 (6 bases). CDR1 and CDR2 (germline): DFQATT, SNEGSKA (reference sequence). V shed 6 bases and J shed 1 base, with 22 bases lying between them. The CDR3 extends over 17 amino acids. The CDR3 coding sequence is TGCAGTGCGCAGAGTTCGGGGGCAAGAAGGTCTGGAAACACCATATATTTT. Translating it yields CSAQSSGARRSGNTIYF.

This clonotype was found a few times. The rearrangement uses TRBV24-1 and TRBJ2-1; TRBD1 matches 7 bases. The germline V gene has CDR1 KGHDR and CDR2 SFDVKD. The CDR3 loop spans 14 amino acids. V was pared by 4 bases and J by 5 bases, with 4 bases of the junction left unmatched. CDR3 nucleotides: TGTGCCACCAGTGAGCCCGACAGGGACAATGAGCAGTTCTTC. It yields the protein CATSEPDRDNEQFF.

This rearrangement joins TRBV28 to TRBJ2-1, with D uncertain. Germline-derived CDR1 and CDR2 are MDHEN and SYDVKM. V was shortened by 8 bases and J by 0 bases, with 14 bases between the two germline ends. CDR3 length: 15 amino acids. CDR3 region: CASESPGSSYNEQFF. CDR3 DNA: TGTGCCAGCGAATCGCCGGGCAGCTCCTACAATGAGCAGTTCTTC.

This clonotype was counted only a few times. The V gene is TRBV29-1, the J gene TRBJ1-2; TRBD1 aligns across 9 bases. The length of the CDR3 is 12 residues. In germline, CDR1 is SQVTM, CDR2 ANQGSEA. V dropped 7 bases and J dropped 7; count of bases not matched to a gene: 7. CDR3 sequence: CSARDREVGYTF. CDR3 nucleotides: TGCAGCGCTCGGGACAGGGAGGTTGGCTACACCTTC.

V gene TRBV12-3 or TRBV12-4 combines with J gene TRBJ1-5; D ambiguous. V lost 5 bases to trimming and J lost 1 base, with 18 bases between them. This CDR3 has 17 amino acids. The CDR3 coding sequence is TGTGCCAGCAGTCCCCGCAAACTTAGATCCAGCAATCAGCCCCAGCATTTT. Its translation is CASSPRKLRSSNQPQHF.

The V call is TRBV29-1, the J call TRBJ2-2, with D possibly being TRBD2 (6 bases). V was shortened by 6 bases and J by 0 bases, with 17 bases between the two germline ends. The CDR3 has 16 amino acids. Germline CDR1 reads SQVTM; CDR2 reads ANQGSEA. The CDR3 is CSVGRFAETNTGELFF. CDR3 nucleotide sequence: TGCAGCGTGGGGAGGTTCGCGGAAACGAACACCGGGGAGCTGTTTTTT.